The 25 T cell receptor beta chains presented below share a single source sample, sequenced in a study of blood T cell repertoires in COVID-19. Sequenced by immunoSEQ multiplex PCR; TCRdb stores in-frame clones only, minus some. The sample yields roughly 380,000 clones, 80% to 90% seen once. The sequencing sample was made of PBMCs or T cells enriched from blood (not recorded which). These receptors were taken from a man aged 25 to 40 who had recovered from COVID-19.

This clone was detected only once. The chain links TRBV18 to TRBJ2-7; 7 nucleotides agree with TRBD1. The V and J ends lost 5 bases and 2 bases, in that order; junction bases with no gene match: 9. CDR3 size: 15 residues. The germline gives CDR1 KGHSH, CDR2 LQKENI. CDR3 region: CASSDPGTETYEQYF. CDR3 DNA: TGTGCCAGCTCAGACCCCGGGACAGAGACCTACGAGCAGTACTTC.

The count of this clone is one. The CDR3: CASSLAGLSYEQYF. The CDR3 nucleotides read TGTGCCAGCAGCTTGGCGGGACTATCCTACGAGCAGTACTTC. The rearrangement uses TRBV5-4 and TRBJ2-7, with TRBD2 matching over 7 bases. V trimming: 0 bases; J trimming: 1 base; junction bases outside the gene matches: 1. The length of the CDR3 is 14 residues. Germline assignment: CDR1 SGHNT and CDR2 YYREEE (reference sequence).

V gene TRBV12-3 or TRBV12-4 combines with J gene TRBJ2-1, with D possibly TRBD2 on 5 matching bases. Deletions cut 5 bases from V and 12 bases from J, with 11 bases between. The CDR3 consists of 11 residues. CDR3: CASSILAGQFF. Written as DNA, the CDR3 is TGTGCCAGCAGTATCCTAGCCGGGCAGTTCTTC.

This clone was recorded once. The gene calls are TRBV7-2 and TRBJ1-2; 7 positions match TRBD1. The germline gives CDR1 SGHTA, CDR2 FQGNSA. This CDR3 region has 14 residues. V lost 5 bases and J lost 5; bases outside the gene matches: 8. The CDR3 loop reads CASSTDREKYGYTF. In nucleotides, the CDR3 is TGTGCCAGCAGCACAGACAGGGAGAAATATGGCTACACCTTC.

The gene calls are TRBV10-2 and TRBJ2-7; possibly TRBD2 for D (5 bases). Trimming cost V 10 bases and J 6 bases, with 13 bases left between them. This CDR3 contains 11 residues. The germline V gene encodes CDR1 WSHSY and CDR2 SAAADI. The CDR3 DNA follows: TGCGCCACTTTCGGGATGAGCGAGCAGTACTTC. Translating it yields CATFGMSEQYF.

The gene calls are TRBV19 and TRBJ1-2, with 8 bases matching TRBD1. Germline V gene data show CDR1 as LNHDA and CDR2 as SQIVND (reference sequence). With V trimmed by 3 bases and J by 4 bases, 1 base remained unmatched. The CDR3 sequence is 13 residues long. CDR3 sequence: CASSITGGYGYTF. In DNA, the CDR3 is TGTGCCAGTAGTATTACAGGGGGCTATGGCTACACCTTC.

The chain has TRBV3-1 (or the pseudogene TRBV3-2) and TRBJ1-5, with D tentatively TRBD1 (6 bases). This CDR3 region has 13 residues. V was cut by 10 bases and J by 3 bases, with 13 bases left in between. CDR1 is LGHDT, CDR2 YNNKEL, per germline (reference sequence). The CDR3 DNA reads TGTGCCACTTCACAGGGTCTCAATCAGCCCCAGCATTTT. Its protein product is CATSQGLNQPQHF.

The V and J genes are TRBV6-5 and TRBJ2-2; TRBD2 is a possible D gene (6 bases). The CDR3 runs 13 residues. The V end lost 10 bases, the J end lost 4 bases, and 13 bases lay between the germline ends. Germline V lookup: CDR1 MNHEY, CDR2 SVGAGI. CDR3 sequence (DNA): TGTGCCACTGGGGGGTCGGGCACCGGGGAGCTGTTTTTT. Amino acid sequence: CATGGSGTGELFF.

The V gene is TRBV4-1, the J gene TRBJ1-1; 8 bases align to TRBD1. Germline V CDR1 and CDR2: MGHRA, YSYEKL. This CDR3 comprises 13 residues. V shed 4 bases, J shed 6 bases, and the junction held 4 bases outside the gene matches. The CDR3, as DNA: TGCGCCAGCAGCCTACAGGGGGGAGCTGAAGCTTTCTTT. Amino acids: CASSLQGGAEAFF.

The rearrangement joins TRBV27 to TRBJ1-5; D is possibly TRBD1 (6 bases). From germline, CDR1 is MNHEY and CDR2 SMNVEV (reference sequence). The CDR3 contains 10 residues. The CDR3 region has the DNA TGTGAAGGGGGGGGAGAGCCCCAGCATTTT. It translates to CEGGGEPQHF.

This chain links TRBV7-9 with TRBJ2-5; D gene uncertain. V lost 5 bases to trimming and J lost 4 bases, with 23 bases between them. Germline V gives CDR1 SEHNR, CDR2 FQNEAQ (reference sequence). The CDR3 is 17 amino acids. The CDR3 protein is CASSNTLDGTKRETQYF. CDR3 DNA: TGTGCCAGCAGCAACACCCTCGACGGTACTAAGAGAGAGACCCAGTACTTC.

A note on this clone: Distinct nucleotide sequences in the sample also encode this CDR3. This chain links TRBV19 with TRBJ1-2; 8 nucleotides line up with TRBD1. The CDR3 covers 12 residues. With V trimmed by 8 bases and J by 5 bases, 4 bases remained unmatched. CDR1 and CDR2 (germline): LNHDA, SQIVND (reference sequence). This chain's CDR3 is CASSDRAYGYTF. The CDR3 DNA sequence: TGTGCCAGTTCGGACAGGGCATATGGCTACACCTTC.

The V and J genes are TRBV18 and TRBJ1-1; 9 bases align to TRBD1. V lost 2 bases and J lost 1; bases outside the gene matches: 14. The germline gives CDR1 KGHSH, CDR2 LQKENI. This CDR3 is built from 19 residues. The CDR3 here is CASSPKGQGGWVQNTEAFF. The CDR3 DNA sequence: TGTGCCAGCTCACCAAAGGGACAGGGCGGTTGGGTCCAGAACACTGAAGCTTTCTTT.

This sequence joins TRBV5-6 and TRBJ1-6; tentative D call: TRBD1 (6 bases). The length of the CDR3 is 15 residues. Germline loops: CDR1 SGHDT, CDR2 YYEEEE. The V and J ends lost 2 bases and 9 bases respectively, with 15 bases between them. CDR3 nucleotide sequence: TGTGCCAGCAGCTTTTCGATACAGGGTGGTTCACCCCTCCACTTT. This encodes CASSFSIQGGSPLHF.

The rearrangement links TRBV18 to TRBJ2-1; D perhaps matches TRBD2 (5 bases). In germline, CDR1 is KGHSH, CDR2 LQKENI. The V and J ends lost 2 bases and 9 bases respectively, with 11 bases between them. The CDR3 consists of 13 residues. As DNA, the CDR3 is TGTGCCAGCTCACCATCCGGTGGAGGTGAGCAGTTCTTC. Encoded protein: CASSPSGGGEQFF.

A few counts support this clone. This chain joins TRBV6-5 and TRBJ1-2; 11 bases are a match to TRBD1. This CDR3 is built from 15 residues. Germline values: CDR1 MNHEY, CDR2 SVGAGI. J gave up 2 bases and V 4 bases, and 3 bases lay outside the gene matches. The CDR3 coding sequence is TGTGCCAGCAGTTCTCGGACAGGGGGCAACTATGGCTACACCTTC. It translates to CASSSRTGGNYGYTF.

This chain uses TRBV30 with TRBJ2-7; TRBD2 agrees at 7 bases. The CDR3 consists of 13 residues. Germline CDR1 and CDR2: GTSNPN and SVGIG (reference sequence). Trimming cost V 1 base and J 4 bases; bases outside gene matches: 4. The CDR3 loop is CAWSGSGAYEQYF. The CDR3 DNA follows: TGTGCCTGGAGTGGCAGCGGGGCGTACGAGCAGTACTTC.

The rearrangement uses TRBV7-9 and TRBJ1-1, with TRBD1 matching 10 bases. Germline values: CDR1 SEHNR, CDR2 FQNEAQ (reference sequence). CDR3 size: 17 residues. Losses at the gene ends were 3 bases for V and 0 bases for J; bases not matched to a gene: 7. CDR3 nucleotide sequence: TGTGCCAGCAGCTTCGACAGGGGGCAAGGAATGAACACTGAAGCTTTCTTT. This codes for CASSFDRGQGMNTEAFF.

The genes are TRBV11-2 and TRBJ1-4; D call uncertain. This CDR3 contains 14 residues. From germline, CDR1 is SGHAT and CDR2 FQNNGV. V was pared by 5 bases and J by 8 bases, with 15 bases between. CDR3 sequence: CASSPNRGEEKLFF. The CDR3 nucleotides read TGTGCCAGCAGCCCAAACCGTGGGGAGGAAAAACTGTTTTTT.

To note about this clone: Sequence at one end of the junction differs from germline and may be a read error. This chain links TRBV9 with TRBJ2-2; TRBD1 matches at 10 bases. The CDR3 loop spans 17 amino acids. Per the germline V gene, CDR1 is SGDLS and CDR2 is YYNGEE. The CDR3 DNA is TGTGCCAGCAGCGTAATAGGGGGACAGGGGAACGCCGGGGAGCTGTTTTTT. Its protein product is CASSVIGGQGNAGELFF. Filled out from reference TRBV9 and TRBJ2-2, the complete variable domain reads DSGVTQTPKHLITATGQRVTLRCSPRSGDLSVYWYQQSLDQGLQFLIQYYNGEERAKGNILERFSAQQFPDLHSELNLSSLELGDSALYFCASSVIGGQGNAGELFFGEGSRLTVL.

The chain joins TRBV7-2 to TRBJ2-3; the match to TRBD2 covers 11 bases. Germline assignment: CDR1 SGHTA and CDR2 FQGNSA. The CDR3 contains 17 residues. J lost 4 bases, V lost 1 base, and 7 bases had no gene match. The CDR3 bases are TGTGCCAGCAGCTTAGTTAGCGGGGGGGCCTCAGCAGATACGCAGTATTTT. This translates into CASSLVSGGASADTQYF.

This chain links TRBV16 with TRBJ1-1; the D gene is possibly TRBD1 (6 bases). V shed 4 bases and J shed 0 bases, with 18 bases lying between them. The CDR3 length is 17 residues. Germline-derived CDR1 and CDR2 are KGHSY and FQNENV. The CDR3 bases are TGTGCCAGCAGCCGCGCCGTTGACAGGTCCATGAACACTGAAGCTTTCTTT. This translates into CASSRAVDRSMNTEAFF. The full variable domain, completed using reference TRBV16 and TRBJ1-1, is GEEVAQTPKHLVRGEGQKAKLYCAPIKGHSYVFWYQQVLKNEFKFLISFQNENVFDETGMPKERFSAKCLPNSPCSLEIQATKLEDSAVYFCASSRAVDRSMNTEAFFGQGTRLTVV.

This chain links TRBV7-9 with TRBJ2-1; tentatively, D is TRBD2 (6 bases). Looked up from germline, CDR1 is SEHNR and CDR2 is FQNEAQ (reference sequence). This CDR3 comprises 10 residues. The CDR3 here is CAVVVGGQFF. The CDR3 region has the DNA TGTGCAGTCGTGGTCGGGGGGCAGTTCTTC.

The chain carries TRBV7-3 and TRBJ2-3, with a weak D call TRBD2 (6 bases). Germline-derived CDR1 and CDR2 are SGHTA and FQGTGA. This CDR3 is 15 amino acids long. Trimming took off 2 bases at V and 3 bases at J, with 12 bases between the two ends. The CDR3 sequence is CASSLSVGRTDTQYF. The CDR3 coding sequence is TGTGCCAGCAGCTTATCGGTTGGGAGGACAGATACGCAGTATTTT.

The V gene is TRBV7-7, the J gene TRBJ2-7; D is possibly TRBD1 (6 bases). Trimming stripped 6 bases from V and 1 base from J, with 10 bases between. CDR1 is SSHAT and CDR2 is FNYEAQ in the germline V gene (reference sequence). The CDR3 runs 13 residues. CDR3 coding DNA: TGTGCCAGCAGTCCCACAGGGTCCTACGAGCAGTACTTC. Translating it yields CASSPTGSYEQYF. Drawing the rest from reference TRBV7-7 and TRBJ2-7, the complete variable domain is GAGVSQSPRYKVTKRGQDVTLRCDPISSHATLYWYQQALGQGPEFLTYFNYEAQPDKSGLPSDRFSAERPEGSISTLTIQRTEQRDSAMYRCASSPTGSYEQYFGPGTRLTVT.